This is a list of T cell receptor beta chains from one sample in a study of T cell responses to AZD1222 COVID-19 vaccine. Here immunoSEQ multiplex PCR was the method, and the copy in TCRdb shows in-frame clones only, minus some. Counted here are 50,000 to 55,000 clones, approximately 84% occurring once; the ten biggest clones make up 27%. Sample: peripheral blood, taken on day 0 of AZD1222 vaccination. The receptor set was obtained from an adult in good health. Each CDR3 is given with its conserved first and last residue. A D gene is named only where the DNA matches it firmly. Where a row states a size, it is once, few, many or the class of an expanded clone; other rows omit it.

clone size: .
V gene: TRBV3-1/TRBV3-2
J gene: TRBJ1-2
D gene: .
CDR3 protein: CASSQDAATLSYGYTF
CDR3 DNA: TGTGCCAGCAGCCAAGATGCCGCCACCTTGAGCTATGGCTACACCTTC

clone size: .
V gene: TRBV27
J gene: TRBJ1-4
D gene: .
CDR3 protein: CASGKGHEKLFF
CDR3 DNA: TGTGCCAGCGGGAAAGGGCACGAAAAACTGTTTTTT

clone size: .
V gene: TRBV28
J gene: TRBJ1-5
D gene: TRBD1
CDR3 protein: CASTGQGFNQPQHF
CDR3 DNA: TGTGCCAGCACTGGACAGGGGTTTAATCAGCCCCAGCATTTT

clone size: .
V gene: TRBV19
J gene: TRBJ2-7
D gene: TRBD2
CDR3 protein: CASSKREGPYEQYF
CDR3 DNA: TGTGCCAGTAGTAAGCGGGAGGGCCCCTACGAGCAGTACTTC

clone size: .
V gene: TRBV28
J gene: TRBJ1-1
D gene: .
CDR3 protein: CASSSATTEAFF
CDR3 DNA: TGTGCCAGCAGTTCAGCAACCACTGAAGCTTTCTTT

clone size: .
V gene: TRBV11-3
J gene: TRBJ2-1
D gene: .
CDR3 protein: CASSPRPEVSYNEQFF
CDR3 DNA: TGTGCCAGCAGCCCCCGCCCAGAAGTATCCTACAATGAGCAGTTCTTC

clone size: few
V gene: TRBV19
J gene: TRBJ2-1
D gene: TRBD1
CDR3 protein: CASSTDRGDNEQFF
CDR3 DNA: TGTGCCAGTAGTACGGACAGGGGGGACAATGAGCAGTTCTTC

clone size: .
V gene: TRBV7-2
J gene: TRBJ1-5
D gene: .
CDR3 protein: CASSAVRGSQPQHF
CDR3 DNA: TGTGCCAGCAGCGCGGTAAGGGGCTCTCAGCCCCAGCATTTT

clone size: .
V gene: TRBV7-6
J gene: TRBJ2-7
D gene: TRBD1
CDR3 protein: CASSLVAWTGESYEQYF
CDR3 DNA: TGTGCCAGCAGCTTAGTAGCCTGGACAGGGGAAAGCTACGAGCAGTACTTC

clone size: .
V gene: TRBV5-1
J gene: TRBJ2-3
D gene: TRBD2
CDR3 protein: CASSGTSGRTDTQYF
CDR3 DNA: TGCGCCAGCAGCGGGACTAGCGGGAGGACCGATACGCAGTATTTT

clone size: .
V gene: TRBV18
J gene: TRBJ2-7
D gene: .
CDR3 protein: CASSPLGVRGPEQYF
CDR3 DNA: TGTGCCAGCTCACCATTAGGGGTAAGGGGTCCCGAGCAGTACTTC

clone size: .
V gene: TRBV5-1
J gene: TRBJ2-1
D gene: TRBD2
CDR3 protein: CASSSAGGYNEQFF
CDR3 DNA: TGCGCCAGCAGCTCAGCGGGAGGGTACAATGAGCAGTTCTTC

clone size: .
V gene: TRBV19
J gene: TRBJ2-1
D gene: .
CDR3 protein: CASSEDRASAQFF
CDR3 DNA: TGTGCCAGTAGTGAAGACCGGGCAAGTGCGCAGTTCTTC

clone size: few
V gene: TRBV4-2
J gene: TRBJ2-7
D gene: TRBD1
CDR3 protein: CASSQEPGGHYEQYF
CDR3 DNA: TGTGCCAGCAGCCAAGAACCAGGGGGCCACTACGAGCAGTACTTC

clone size: .
V gene: TRBV10-3
J gene: TRBJ2-2
D gene: .
CDR3 protein: CAISGGFNTGELFF
CDR3 DNA: TGTGCCATTTCCGGGGGCTTTAACACCGGGGAGCTGTTTTTT

clone size: .
V gene: TRBV12-3/TRBV12-4
J gene: TRBJ2-3
D gene: .
CDR3 protein: CASSFSSGDTQYF
CDR3 DNA: TGTGCCAGCAGTTTCTCCTCGGGGGATACGCAGTATTTT

clone size: once
V gene: TRBV5-6
J gene: TRBJ2-7
D gene: TRBD2
CDR3 protein: CASSLLAGVYEQYF
CDR3 DNA: TGTGCCAGCAGCTTACTAGCGGGAGTCTACGAGCAGTACTTC

clone size: .
V gene: TRBV11-2
J gene: TRBJ1-2
D gene: TRBD1
CDR3 protein: CASSSRTGKNGYTF
CDR3 DNA: TGTGCCAGCAGCTCTCGGACAGGGAAGAATGGCTACACCTTC

clone size: .
V gene: TRBV5-5
J gene: TRBJ1-5
D gene: .
CDR3 protein: CASSLDMGGTYQPQHF
CDR3 DNA: TGTGCCAGCAGCTTGGATATGGGGGGTACATATCAGCCCCAGCATTTT

clone size: .
V gene: TRBV7-2
J gene: TRBJ2-7
D gene: .
CDR3 protein: CASSKGVGEQYF
CDR3 DNA: TGTGCCAGCAGCAAGGGGGTGGGCGAGCAGTACTTC

clone size: .
V gene: TRBV6-1
J gene: TRBJ2-3
D gene: TRBD2
CDR3 protein: CASSEALASGASRDTQYF
CDR3 DNA: TGTGCCAGCAGTGAAGCGCTAGCTAGCGGGGCGTCGAGGGATACGCAGTATTTT

clone size: few
V gene: TRBV7-6
J gene: TRBJ1-6
D gene: .
CDR3 protein: CASSSARAYNSPLHF
CDR3 DNA: TGTGCCAGCAGTTCAGCAAGAGCCTATAATTCACCCCTCCACTTT

clone size: .
V gene: TRBV7-8
J gene: TRBJ1-5
D gene: .
CDR3 protein: CASSFSGQPQHF
CDR3 DNA: TGTGCCAGCAGCTTTTCGGGTCAGCCCCAGCATTTT

clone size: few
V gene: TRBV3-1/TRBV3-2
J gene: TRBJ2-5
D gene: .
CDR3 protein: CASSQDQGGTQYF
CDR3 DNA: TGTGCCAGCAGCCAAGATCAAGGCGGGACCCAGTACTTC

clone size: few
V gene: TRBV28
J gene: TRBJ1-5
D gene: .
CDR3 protein: CASSSLSGSNQPQHF
CDR3 DNA: TGTGCCAGCAGTTCCCTATCAGGGAGCAATCAGCCCCAGCATTTT

clone size: .
V gene: TRBV4-2
J gene: TRBJ2-2
D gene: TRBD1
CDR3 protein: CASSTSGTGGTGELFF
CDR3 DNA: TGTGCCAGCAGCACCTCCGGGACAGGGGGCACCGGGGAGCTGTTTTTT

clone size: .
V gene: TRBV7-2
J gene: TRBJ2-4
D gene: .
CDR3 protein: CASSLDIVENIQYF
CDR3 DNA: TGTGCCAGCAGCCTGGACATAGTGGAAAACATTCAGTACTTC

clone size: .
V gene: TRBV11-3
J gene: TRBJ1-1
D gene: .
CDR3 protein: CASSPNRGRRDTEAFF
CDR3 DNA: TGTGCCAGCAGCCCAAATCGGGGGCGCCGGGACACTGAAGCTTTCTTT

clone size: .
V gene: TRBV27
J gene: TRBJ1-2
D gene: .
CDR3 protein: CASAKRTANYGYTF
CDR3 DNA: TGTGCCAGCGCAAAACGGACAGCTAACTATGGCTACACCTTC

clone size: once
V gene: TRBV6-5
J gene: TRBJ1-2
D gene: .
CDR3 protein: CASSYGKNYGYTF
CDR3 DNA: TGTGCCAGCAGTTACGGGAAAAACTATGGCTACACCTTC

clone size: .
V gene: TRBV7-2
J gene: TRBJ2-2
D gene: TRBD2
CDR3 protein: CASSLVGGSRSGELFF
CDR3 DNA: TGTGCCAGCAGCTTAGTCGGGGGGAGTCGAAGCGGGGAGCTGTTTTTT

clone size: .
V gene: TRBV5-1
J gene: TRBJ2-5
D gene: .
CDR3 protein: CASSLRETQYF
CDR3 DNA: TGCGCCAGCAGCCTGAGAGAGACCCAGTACTTC

clone size: .
V gene: TRBV18
J gene: TRBJ2-7
D gene: TRBD1
CDR3 protein: CASSPYTGARYEQYF
CDR3 DNA: TGTGCCAGCTCACCATATACAGGGGCTCGATACGAGCAGTACTTC

clone size: few
V gene: TRBV10-1
J gene: TRBJ1-2
D gene: TRBD1
CDR3 protein: CASSEGRGLGGYTF
CDR3 DNA: TGCGCCAGCAGTGAAGGCAGGGGGCTTGGCGGCTACACCTTC

clone size: .
V gene: TRBV19
J gene: TRBJ1-4
D gene: .
CDR3 protein: CASTSRVNEKLFF
CDR3 DNA: TGTGCCAGTACTTCCAGGGTCAATGAAAAACTGTTTTTT

clone size: .
V gene: TRBV18
J gene: TRBJ1-2
D gene: TRBD1
CDR3 protein: CASSPTGGDYGYTF
CDR3 DNA: TGTGCCAGCTCACCGACAGGGGGGGACTATGGCTACACCTTC

clone size: .
V gene: TRBV4-2
J gene: TRBJ2-3
D gene: TRBD2
CDR3 protein: CASSQDKGGGRGPDTQYF
CDR3 DNA: TGTGCCAGCAGCCAAGATAAAGGTGGCGGGAGGGGCCCAGATACGCAGTATTTT

clone size: .
V gene: TRBV2
J gene: TRBJ1-5
D gene: TRBD1
CDR3 protein: CASKGTGGFNQPQHF
CDR3 DNA: TGTGCCAGCAAAGGGACAGGGGGTTTCAATCAGCCCCAGCATTTT

clone size: .
V gene: TRBV19
J gene: TRBJ2-5
D gene: .
CDR3 protein: CASKRRSGDETQYF
CDR3 DNA: TGTGCCAGTAAAAGGAGGTCAGGGGACGAGACCCAGTACTTC

clone size: .
V gene: TRBV5-1
J gene: TRBJ1-2
D gene: .
CDR3 protein: CASSLAGGEYGYTF
CDR3 DNA: TGCGCCAGCAGCTTGGCCGGGGGGGAGTATGGCTACACCTTC

clone size: .
V gene: TRBV3-1/TRBV3-2
J gene: TRBJ2-3
D gene: .
CDR3 protein: CASSRGNTDTQYF
CDR3 DNA: TGTGCCAGCAGCCGGGGCAACACAGATACGCAGTATTTT

clone size: .
V gene: TRBV18
J gene: TRBJ2-1
D gene: TRBD1
CDR3 protein: CASSRDRDDNEQFF
CDR3 DNA: TGTGCCAGCTCCAGGGACAGGGACGACAATGAGCAGTTCTTC

clone size: .
V gene: TRBV15
J gene: TRBJ2-1
D gene: .
CDR3 protein: CATSRDLLNEQFF
CDR3 DNA: TGTGCCACCAGCAGAGATTTACTCAATGAGCAGTTCTTC

clone size: few
V gene: TRBV20-1
J gene: TRBJ2-3
D gene: TRBD2
CDR3 protein: CSASGLAGATDTQYF
CDR3 DNA: TGCAGTGCTAGTGGACTAGCGGGAGCCACTGATACGCAGTATTTT

clone size: .
V gene: TRBV7-3
J gene: TRBJ2-2
D gene: .
CDR3 protein: CASSSQPGLRNAGELFF
CDR3 DNA: TGTGCCAGCAGTTCTCAGCCGGGCCTGAGAAATGCCGGGGAGCTGTTTTTT

clone size: .
V gene: TRBV4-2
J gene: TRBJ2-1
D gene: TRBD2
CDR3 protein: CASSQDPASGSSYNEQFF
CDR3 DNA: TGTGCCAGCAGCCAAGATCCGGCTAGCGGGAGCTCCTACAATGAGCAGTTCTTC

clone size: .
V gene: TRBV19
J gene: TRBJ2-1
D gene: TRBD2
CDR3 protein: CASSINVGGPGNEQFF
CDR3 DNA: TGTGCCAGTAGTATAAATGTGGGAGGGCCGGGGAATGAGCAGTTCTTC

clone size: .
V gene: TRBV5-1
J gene: TRBJ1-2
D gene: TRBD1
CDR3 protein: CASSGTRDRDHGYTF
CDR3 DNA: TGCGCCAGCAGCGGAACCCGGGACAGAGATCATGGCTACACCTTC

clone size: .
V gene: TRBV29-1
J gene: TRBJ1-4
D gene: .
CDR3 protein: CSVDVTGEKLFF
CDR3 DNA: TGCAGCGTTGATGTGACGGGTGAAAAACTGTTTTTT

clone size: few
V gene: TRBV6-1
J gene: TRBJ1-1
D gene: .
CDR3 protein: CASSERTVKSNTEAFF
CDR3 DNA: TGTGCCAGCAGTGAAAGGACAGTAAAGTCGAACACTGAAGCTTTCTTT

clone size: .
V gene: TRBV5-1
J gene: TRBJ1-2
D gene: TRBD1
CDR3 protein: CASSLETGVGYTF
CDR3 DNA: TGCGCCAGCAGCTTGGAGACAGGGGTAGGCTACACCTTC

clone size: .
V gene: TRBV29-1
J gene: TRBJ2-1
D gene: TRBD2
CDR3 protein: CSVETSSGKDNNEQFF
CDR3 DNA: TGCAGCGTTGAAACGTCTAGCGGAAAAGACAACAATGAGCAGTTCTTC

clone size: .
V gene: TRBV15
J gene: TRBJ2-3
D gene: TRBD2
CDR3 protein: CATSRDAGVADTQYF
CDR3 DNA: TGTGCCACCAGCAGAGATGCGGGAGTGGCAGATACGCAGTATTTT

clone size: .
V gene: TRBV27
J gene: TRBJ2-7
D gene: .
CDR3 protein: CASSLIRGESYEQYF
CDR3 DNA: TGTGCCAGCAGTTTAATTCGCGGGGAATCCTACGAGCAGTACTTC

clone size: .
V gene: TRBV30
J gene: TRBJ2-3
D gene: .
CDR3 protein: CAWGTPDTDTQYF
CDR3 DNA: TGTGCCTGGGGGACCCCTGACACAGATACGCAGTATTTT

clone size: .
V gene: TRBV7-2
J gene: TRBJ1-1
D gene: TRBD1
CDR3 protein: CASSLPHGQGSTEAFF
CDR3 DNA: TGTGCCAGCAGCTTACCCCATGGACAGGGGAGTACTGAAGCTTTCTTT

clone size: .
V gene: TRBV10-1
J gene: TRBJ2-1
D gene: TRBD1
CDR3 protein: CASRLDRGTYNEQFF
CDR3 DNA: TGCGCCAGCAGGCTGGACAGGGGCACCTACAATGAGCAGTTCTTC

clone size: .
V gene: TRBV13
J gene: TRBJ2-2
D gene: .
CDR3 protein: CASSFGPDANTGELFF
CDR3 DNA: TGTGCCAGCAGCTTCGGACCGGACGCGAACACCGGGGAGCTGTTTTTT

clone size: .
V gene: TRBV6-1
J gene: TRBJ1-5
D gene: .
CDR3 protein: CASSEAKVEANQPQHF
CDR3 DNA: TGTGCCAGCAGTGAAGCCAAGGTTGAAGCCAATCAGCCCCAGCATTTT